Below, 8 T cell receptor beta chains from the same sample are listed, as sequenced in a study of blood T cells in healthy people across ages (dated by TCRdb to 2014 to 2015). Library creation used 5' RACE. Reads for this sample came from an Illumina HiSeq 2500. A second PCR of roughly 7 to 12 cycles was run with a J-beta primer mix and a sample-barcoded 5' primer. Starting from the raw public reads, TCRdb applied fastp trimming at Q25, assembled clones with MiXCR and retained in-frame beta chains. Rows with a matching CDR3 protein are joined into one entry that keeps the most common DNA and genes. The table for this sample lists a few hundred thousand distinct CDR3 sequences; about 25% of them were counted only once. Together, the top ten hold 18% of the sample. The specimen was blood. These receptors all stem from a woman aged 70-85 years in good health.

This rearrangement joins TRBV5-6 to TRBJ1-1; a possible D gene is TRBD1 (6 bases). This CDR3 contains 17 residues. Germline V gene data show CDR1 as SGHDT and CDR2 as YYEEEE. V shed 3 bases and J shed 5 bases, with 23 bases lying between them. The CDR3 here is CASSWRLQGSLRTEAFF. The CDR3 bases are TGTGCCAGCAGCTGGCGTCTTCAGGGGTCCCTGAGGACTGAAGCTTTCTTT.

V is TRBV5-1 and J is TRBJ2-5, with 16 bases fitting TRBD2. J gave up 2 bases and V 4 bases, and 5 bases lay outside the gene matches. CDR3 length: 17 amino acids. Germline V gene sequence: CDR1 SGHRS, CDR2 YFSETQ. DNA for the CDR3: TGCGCCAGCAGCCCCGGGACTAGCGGGGGGGAACAAGAGACCCAGTACTTC. It is translated as CASSPGTSGGEQETQYF.

The chain links TRBV20-1 to TRBJ1-2; D is undetermined. The CDR3 length is 13 residues. The germline V gene encodes CDR1 DFQATT and CDR2 SNEGSKA (reference sequence). Trimming cost V 3 bases and J 3 bases, with 11 bases left between them. The CDR3 region is CSARGRVDYGYTF. The CDR3 coding sequence is TGCAGTGCTAGGGGTAGGGTCGACTATGGCTACACCTTC.

The chain joins TRBV20-1 to TRBJ1-2, with 8 bases aligning to TRBD1. From germline, CDR1 is DFQATT and CDR2 SNEGSKA (reference sequence). There are 13 residues in the CDR3. The J segment lost 4 bases and the V segment lost 5 bases, leaving 6 bases of the junction unmatched. The CDR3 bases are TGCAGTGCTTTCAGGGGGCCTGTCTATGGCTACACCTTC. Protein sequence: CSAFRGPVYGYTF.

Only a few counts were recorded for this clonotype. The rearrangement links TRBV4-3 to TRBJ1-2; D remains unclear. The length of the CDR3 is 14 residues. The germline gives CDR1 LGHNA, CDR2 YSLEER. The V gene lost 2 bases and the J gene lost 5 bases, with 12 bases spanning the gap. The CDR3 spells CASSQTIQIYGYTF. The CDR3 DNA sequence: TGCGCCAGCAGCCAAACAATACAGATATATGGCTACACCTTC.

V gene TRBV4-1 combines with J gene TRBJ2-5, with D perhaps TRBD2 (6 bases). This CDR3 region has 14 residues. Germline assignment: CDR1 MGHRA and CDR2 YSYEKL. Deletions cut 4 bases from V and 4 bases from J, with 13 bases between. In DNA form, the CDR3 reads TGCGCCAGCAGCCGACTAGTGGTTGGAGAGACCCAGTACTTC. It yields the protein CASSRLVVGETQYF.

The J gene is TRBJ1-1, the V gene TRBV7-3, with D possibly being TRBD1 (6 bases). Per germline, CDR1 SGHTA and CDR2 FQGTGA. CDR3 length: 15 amino acids. Trimming took off 1 base at V and 4 bases at J, with 13 bases between the two ends. CDR3 sequence: CASSLNGGRTTEAFF. The CDR3 DNA is TGTGCCAGCAGCTTAAATGGGGGGCGAACCACTGAAGCTTTCTTT.

The V call is TRBV6-6, the J call TRBJ2-5, with D possibly TRBD2 on 7 matching bases. The J call could be wrong; TRBJ2-1 is a better fit for the DNA end. The germline V gene encodes CDR1 MNHNY and CDR2 SVGAGI (reference sequence). The CDR3 is 15 amino acids. Here the CDR3 DNA reads TGTGCCAGCACCTACTCGGGGGGCCTACTCGGTGACCAGTTCTTC. This codes for CASTYSGGLLGDQFF.